Each of the 20 T cell receptor beta chains below was sequenced from the same sample in a study of CD8 T cells in Susac syndrome. The RNA, about 0.45 to 1 ug, was put through reverse transcription using random hexamers. TCRdb re-analysed the immunoSEQ multiplex PCR reads in MiXCR, keeping a single row per CDR3 protein. The sample consists of tens of thousands of distinct CDR3 sequences, around 94% of them appearing once. Sequencing was performed on CD8+ T cells from PBMCs. These receptors were collected from a human donor with Susac syndrome.

CDR3 bases: TGTGCCAGCAGCTTAAATGGGGCGGGCGGGGAGACCCAGTACTTC. Translation: CASSLNGAGGETQYF. The V and J genes are TRBV7-6 and TRBJ2-5; D is tentatively TRBD1 or TRBD2 (5 bases each). Germline CDR1 reads SGHVS; CDR2 reads FNYEAQ. Trimming stripped 2 bases from V and 5 bases from J, with 15 bases between. This CDR3 is 15 amino acids long.

The chain has TRBV12-3 or TRBV12-4 and TRBJ2-2; D gene ambiguous. Trimming pared 6 bases from V and 7 bases from J, leaving 9 bases between. CDR3 length: 12 amino acids. CDR3: CASSPFIGELFF. The CDR3 nucleotides are TGTGCCAGCAGCCCCTTTATCGGGGAGCTGTTTTTT.

The chain recombines TRBV20-1 with TRBJ2-7, with 9 bases matching TRBD2. The junction had 11 bases not matched to a gene; V was cut back by 5 bases and J by 3 bases. CDR3 length equals 15 residues. The germline V gene has CDR1 DFQATT and CDR2 SNEGSKA (reference sequence). CDR3 nucleotide sequence: TGCAGTGCTCCAGCCGGGACTAGCCTCTTCTACGAGCAGTACTTC. Its translation is CSAPAGTSLFYEQYF.

This clonotype was counted once. This chain connects TRBV24-1 to TRBJ1-6; no firm D call. Germline V lookup: CDR1 KGHDR, CDR2 SFDVKD. V lost 5 bases and J 5 bases, leaving 9 bases between the germline ends. This CDR3 has 14 residues. In nucleotides, the CDR3 is TGTGCCACCAGTGCCGGGTATGATAATTCACCCCTCCACTTT. It is translated as CATSAGYDNSPLHF.

The rearrangement joins TRBV7-6 to TRBJ2-3; D gene uncertain. This CDR3 region has 15 residues. Germline CDR1 SGHVS, CDR2 FNYEAQ. V was pared by 5 bases and J by 2 bases, with 14 bases between. CDR3 region: CASSGKGWDTDTQYF. The CDR3, as DNA: TGTGCCAGCAGCGGCAAGGGTTGGGACACAGATACGCAGTATTTT.

The rearrangement joins TRBV6-1 to TRBJ2-2; D remains ambiguous. Germline V gene sequence: CDR1 MNHNS, CDR2 SASEGT. The CDR3 totals 12 residues. V lost 8 bases to trimming and J lost 0 bases, with 4 bases between them. DNA for the CDR3: TGTGCCAGCCCGACGAACACCGGGGAGCTGTTTTTT. It specifies CASPTNTGELFF.

The rearrangement links TRBV18 to TRBJ2-3; TRBD2 matches at 7 bases. The CDR3 is made up of 16 amino acids. Germline values: CDR1 KGHSH, CDR2 LQKENI. Trimming cost V 1 base and J 0 bases; bases outside gene matches: 4. The CDR3 spells CASSPRGEGSTDTQYF. Here the CDR3 DNA reads TGTGCCAGCTCACCACGCGGGGAGGGGAGCACAGATACGCAGTATTTT.

The genes are TRBV7-9 and TRBJ2-5; 7 nucleotides match TRBD2. V shed 5 bases, J shed 1 base, and the junction held 7 bases outside the gene matches. This CDR3 contains 15 residues. From germline, CDR1 is SEHNR and CDR2 FQNEAQ (reference sequence). The CDR3 DNA reads as TGTGCCAGCAGCCCACGGGGGGTTGCCCAAGAGACCCAGTACTTC. Translating gives CASSPRGVAQETQYF.

The CDR3, as DNA: TGTGCCAGCCAATCCGGTGCGAAACTGTTTTTT. This sequence encodes CASQSGAKLFF. J is TRBJ1-4 and V is TRBV12-3 or TRBV12-4; D gene unclear. V lost 8 bases and J lost 11, with 12 bases in between. This CDR3 is 11 amino acids long.

The rearrangement links TRBV5-1 to TRBJ2-7; the D call may be TRBD1 or TRBD2 (5 bases each). The CDR3 is 13 residues long. Germline values: CDR1 SGHRS, CDR2 YFSETQ. V lost 2 bases and J lost 2, with 8 bases in between. The CDR3 nucleotides read TGCGCCAGCAGCTTCGGGGCCACCTACGAGCAGTACTTC. This translates into CASSFGATYEQYF. Based on the CDR3 plus reference TRBV5-1 and TRBJ2-7, the full variable domain is KAGVTQTPRYLIKTRGQQVTLSCSPISGHRSVSWYQQTPGQGLQFLFEYFSETQRNKGNFPGRFSGRQFSNSRSEMNVSTLELGDSALYLCASSFGATYEQYFGPGTRLTVT.

This clonotype was counted only a few times. The genes are TRBV4-1 and TRBJ1-1; possible D gene TRBD1, 6 bases. V was pared by 0 bases and J by 1 base, with 9 bases between. Germline V CDR1 and CDR2: MGHRA, YSYEKL. CDR3 length: 15 amino acids. CDR3 in amino acids: CASSQDPRGNTEAFF. In DNA form, the CDR3 reads TGCGCCAGCAGCCAAGATCCCAGGGGGAACACTGAAGCTTTCTTT.

The chain recombines TRBV7-9 with TRBJ2-1; D is tentatively TRBD1 or TRBD2 (5 bases each). Germline lookup yields CDR1 SEHNR and CDR2 FQNEAQ (reference sequence). The CDR3 runs to 12 residues. The V and J ends lost 3 bases and 15 bases respectively, with 15 bases between them. DNA of the CDR3: TGTGCCAGCAGCTTGATCCGGGACCAACCGTTCTTC. It encodes CASSLIRDQPFF.

The rearrangement links TRBV30 to TRBJ2-7, with TRBD2 as a possible D gene (6 bases). Germline assignment: CDR1 GTSNPN and CDR2 SVGIG (reference sequence). The CDR3 runs 12 residues. With 4 bases removed from V and 2 bases from J, the gap between germline ends came to 9 bases. This CDR3 reads CAWIRETYEQYF. Written as DNA, the CDR3 is TGTGCCTGGATTCGGGAGACCTACGAGCAGTACTTC.

J is TRBJ2-7 and V is TRBV5-4, with D possibly called TRBD1 or TRBD2 (5 bases each). Per the germline V gene, CDR1 is SGHNT and CDR2 is YYREEE (reference sequence). V was pared by 7 bases and J by 1 base, with 6 bases between. The CDR3 totals 11 residues. The CDR3 coding sequence is TGTGCCAGCGAGGGGTCCTACGAGCAGTACTTC. This codes for CASEGSYEQYF.

The CDR3 coding sequence is TGTGCCAGCAGTTTCGGGAACAGCCGTGAGAAGCAGTTCTTC. Translation: CASSFGNSREKQFF. This chain uses TRBV12-3 or TRBV12-4 with TRBJ2-1, with a weak D call TRBD2 (5 bases). CDR3 length equals 14 residues. Between the trimmed V and J ends, which lost 3 bases and 11 bases, there was a span of 17 bases.

J is TRBJ1-6 and V is TRBV7-2; D is unclear. The germline V gene encodes CDR1 SGHTA and CDR2 FQGNSA. The CDR3 is made up of 14 amino acids. Deletions cut 1 base from V and 6 bases from J, with 7 bases between. This CDR3 reads CASSLGYGNSPLHF. CDR3 nucleotides: TGTGCCAGCAGCTTAGGGTACGGTAATTCACCCCTCCACTTT.

The chain joins TRBV20-1 to TRBJ2-3, with TRBD1 matching 7 bases. The V gene's germline CDR1 is DFQATT and CDR2 SNEGSKA (reference sequence). V shed 4 bases and J 6 bases; nucleotides not matched to a gene: 10. This CDR3 region has 14 residues. As DNA, the CDR3 is TGCAGTGCTAACAGGGGCGCTGGGGCCGATACGCAGTATTTT. Translation gives CSANRGAGADTQYF.

This sequence joins TRBV6-5 and TRBJ1-6; D is ambiguous. CDR1 and CDR2 from the germline V gene are MNHEY and SVGAGI. Between the trimmed V and J ends, which lost 5 bases and 5 bases, there was a span of 13 bases. The CDR3 is made up of 15 amino acids. CDR3 in amino acids: CASSPDERHNSPLHF. The CDR3 DNA reads as TGTGCCAGCAGTCCCGACGAGCGCCATAATTCACCCCTCCACTTT.

This clonotype has a handful of counts. The V and J genes are TRBV27 and TRBJ2-4, with D possibly TRBD2 on 6 matching bases. The CDR3 totals 13 residues. Germline CDR1 and CDR2: MNHEY and SMNVEV (reference sequence). V lost 1 base and J 5 bases, leaving 6 bases between the germline ends. CDR3 DNA sequence: TGTGCCAGCAGTTTATGGGGGGAAAACATTCAGTACTTC. This gives the protein CASSLWGENIQYF.

Remarks on this clonotype: The junction departs from the called germline gene at one end, perhaps through a read error. The chain uses TRBV20-1 and TRBJ2-1; D is unresolved. This CDR3 is 10 amino acids long. CDR1 is DFQATT, CDR2 SNEGSKA, per germline (reference sequence). CDR3 bases: TGCAGTGCTCAATACAATGAGCAGCTCTTC. Translation gives CSAQYNEQLF.